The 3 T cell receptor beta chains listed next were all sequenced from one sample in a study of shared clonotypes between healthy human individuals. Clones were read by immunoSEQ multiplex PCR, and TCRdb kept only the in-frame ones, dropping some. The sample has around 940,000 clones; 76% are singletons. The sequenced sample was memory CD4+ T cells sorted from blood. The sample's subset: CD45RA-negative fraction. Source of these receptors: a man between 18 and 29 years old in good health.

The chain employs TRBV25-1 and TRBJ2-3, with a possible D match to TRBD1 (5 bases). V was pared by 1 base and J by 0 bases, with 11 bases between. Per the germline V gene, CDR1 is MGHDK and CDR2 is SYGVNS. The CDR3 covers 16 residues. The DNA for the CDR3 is TGTGCCAGCAGTGAATCAGGGAACCCTAGCACAGATACGCAGTATTTT. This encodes CASSESGNPSTDTQYF.

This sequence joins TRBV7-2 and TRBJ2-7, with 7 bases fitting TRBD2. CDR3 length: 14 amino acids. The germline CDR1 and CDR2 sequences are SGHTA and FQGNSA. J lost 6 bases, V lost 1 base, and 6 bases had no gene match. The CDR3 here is CASSLGLAGLEQYF. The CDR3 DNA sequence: TGTGCCAGCAGCTTAGGTTTAGCGGGCCTCGAGCAGTACTTC.

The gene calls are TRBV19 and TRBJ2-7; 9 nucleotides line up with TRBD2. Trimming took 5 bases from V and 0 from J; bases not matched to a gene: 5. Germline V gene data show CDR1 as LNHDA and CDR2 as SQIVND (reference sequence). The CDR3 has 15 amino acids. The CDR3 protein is CASSETSGYSYEQYF. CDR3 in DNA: TGTGCCAGTAGTGAGACTAGCGGCTACTCCTACGAGCAGTACTTC.